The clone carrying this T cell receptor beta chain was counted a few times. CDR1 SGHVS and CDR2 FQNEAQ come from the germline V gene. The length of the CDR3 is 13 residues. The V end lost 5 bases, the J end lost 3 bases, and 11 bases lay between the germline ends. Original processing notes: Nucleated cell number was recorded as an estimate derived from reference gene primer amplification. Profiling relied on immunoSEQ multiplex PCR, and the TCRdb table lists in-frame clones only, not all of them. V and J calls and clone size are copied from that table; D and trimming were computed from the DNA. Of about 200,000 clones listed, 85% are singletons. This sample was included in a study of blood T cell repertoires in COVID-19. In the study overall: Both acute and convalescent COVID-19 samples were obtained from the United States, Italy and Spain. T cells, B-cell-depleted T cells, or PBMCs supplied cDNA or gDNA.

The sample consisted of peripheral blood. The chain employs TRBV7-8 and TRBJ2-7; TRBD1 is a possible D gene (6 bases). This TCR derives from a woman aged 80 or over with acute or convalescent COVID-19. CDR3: CASSRNRDYEQYF. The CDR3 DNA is TGTGCCAGCAGCCGTAACAGGGACTACGAGCAGTACTTC.